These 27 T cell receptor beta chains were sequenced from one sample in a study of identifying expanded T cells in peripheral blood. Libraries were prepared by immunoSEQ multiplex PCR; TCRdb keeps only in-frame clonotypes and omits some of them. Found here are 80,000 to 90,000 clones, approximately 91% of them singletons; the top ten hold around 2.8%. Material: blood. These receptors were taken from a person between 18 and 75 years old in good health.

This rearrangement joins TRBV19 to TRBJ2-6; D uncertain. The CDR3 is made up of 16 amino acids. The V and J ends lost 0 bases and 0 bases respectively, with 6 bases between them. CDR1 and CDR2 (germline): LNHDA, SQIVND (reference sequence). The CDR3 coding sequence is TGTGCCAGTAGTATAGACCTGAGCTCTGGGGCCAACGTCCTGACTTTC. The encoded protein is CASSIDLSSGANVLTF.

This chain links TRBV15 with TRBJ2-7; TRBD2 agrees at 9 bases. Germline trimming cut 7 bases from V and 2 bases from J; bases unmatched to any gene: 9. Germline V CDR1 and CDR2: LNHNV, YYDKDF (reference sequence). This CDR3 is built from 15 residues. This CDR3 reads CATTDKGTSPYEQYF. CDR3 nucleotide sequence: TGTGCCACCACCGACAAAGGGACTAGCCCCTACGAGCAGTACTTC.

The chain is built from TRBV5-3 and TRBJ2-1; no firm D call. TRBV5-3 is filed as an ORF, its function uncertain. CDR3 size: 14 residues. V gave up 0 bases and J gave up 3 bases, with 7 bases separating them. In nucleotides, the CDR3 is TGTGCCAGAAGCTTGGGCGGAAACTACAATGAGCAGTTCTTC. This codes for CARSLGGNYNEQFF.

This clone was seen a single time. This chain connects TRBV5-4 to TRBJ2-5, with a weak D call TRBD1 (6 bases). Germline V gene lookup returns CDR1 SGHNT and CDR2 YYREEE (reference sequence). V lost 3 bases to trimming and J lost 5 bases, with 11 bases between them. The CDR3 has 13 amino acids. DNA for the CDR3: TGTGCCAGCAGCTCGGCAGGGGTCGAGACCCAGTACTTC. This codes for CASSSAGVETQYF.

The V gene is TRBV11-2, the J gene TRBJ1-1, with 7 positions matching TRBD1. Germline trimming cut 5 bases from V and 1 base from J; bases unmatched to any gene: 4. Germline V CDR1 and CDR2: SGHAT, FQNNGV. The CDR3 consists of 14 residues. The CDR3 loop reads CASSDYRGNTEAFF. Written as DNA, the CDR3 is TGTGCCAGCAGCGATTACAGGGGGAACACTGAAGCTTTCTTT.

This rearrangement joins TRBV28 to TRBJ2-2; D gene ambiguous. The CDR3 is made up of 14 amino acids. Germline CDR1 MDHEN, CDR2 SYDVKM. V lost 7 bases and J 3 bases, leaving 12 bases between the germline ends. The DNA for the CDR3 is TGTGCCAGCAACCCGGGCCAGGACACCGGGGAGCTGTTTTTT. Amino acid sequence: CASNPGQDTGELFF.

This chain's CDR3 is CASSPSSGRAYNEQFF. CDR3 bases: TGCGCCAGCAGCCCGTCTAGCGGGAGGGCCTACAATGAGCAGTTCTTC. The chain recombines TRBV5-1 with TRBJ2-1; 12 nucleotides line up with TRBD2. Losses at the gene ends were 4 bases for V and 2 bases for J; bases not matched to a gene: 4. The length of the CDR3 is 16 residues. Per germline, CDR1 SGHRS and CDR2 YFSETQ.

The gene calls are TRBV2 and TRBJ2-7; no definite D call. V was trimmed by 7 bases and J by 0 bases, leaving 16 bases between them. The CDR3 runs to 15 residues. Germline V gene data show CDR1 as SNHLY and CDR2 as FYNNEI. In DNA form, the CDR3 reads TGTGCCAGCACCGGTACGAGACGCGACTCCTACGAGCAGTACTTC. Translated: CASTGTRRDSYEQYF.

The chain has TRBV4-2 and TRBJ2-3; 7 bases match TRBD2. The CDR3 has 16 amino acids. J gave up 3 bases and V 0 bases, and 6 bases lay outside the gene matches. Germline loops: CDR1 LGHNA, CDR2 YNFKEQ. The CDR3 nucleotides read TGTGCCAGCAGCCAAGATGGGAGGGACTTGACAGATACGCAGTATTTT. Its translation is CASSQDGRDLTDTQYF.

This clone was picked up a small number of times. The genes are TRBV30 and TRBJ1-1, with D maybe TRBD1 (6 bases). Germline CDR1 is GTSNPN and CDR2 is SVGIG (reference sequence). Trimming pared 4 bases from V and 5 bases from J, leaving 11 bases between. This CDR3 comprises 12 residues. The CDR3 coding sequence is TGTGCCTGGAAGGGGGAAGGGACTGAAGCTTTCTTT. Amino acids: CAWKGEGTEAFF.

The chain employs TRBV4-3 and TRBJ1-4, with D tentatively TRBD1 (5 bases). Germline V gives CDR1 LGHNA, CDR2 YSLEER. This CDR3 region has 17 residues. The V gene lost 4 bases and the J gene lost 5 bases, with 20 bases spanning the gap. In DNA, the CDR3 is TGCGCCAGCAGCCCCTCCGGTTTTGGGGCGTCGAATGAAAAACTGTTTTTT. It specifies CASSPSGFGASNEKLFF.

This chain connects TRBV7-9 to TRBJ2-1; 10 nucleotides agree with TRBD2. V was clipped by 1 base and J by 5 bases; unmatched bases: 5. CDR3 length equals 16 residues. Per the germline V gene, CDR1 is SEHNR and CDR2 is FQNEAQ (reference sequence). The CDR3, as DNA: TGTGCCAGCAGCTTAGGGAGCGGGAGGGCCAACAATGAGCAGTTCTTC. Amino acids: CASSLGSGRANNEQFF.

As DNA, the CDR3 is TGCGCCAGCAGCCTCGGACATTTGGGAGTCACTGAAGCTTTCTTT. This gives the protein CASSLGHLGVTEAFF. This chain uses TRBV5-1 with TRBJ1-1; perhaps TRBD1 as D (5 bases). Germline CDR1 SGHRS, CDR2 YFSETQ. CDR3 length: 15 amino acids. V was cut by 4 bases and J by 4 bases, with 17 bases left in between.

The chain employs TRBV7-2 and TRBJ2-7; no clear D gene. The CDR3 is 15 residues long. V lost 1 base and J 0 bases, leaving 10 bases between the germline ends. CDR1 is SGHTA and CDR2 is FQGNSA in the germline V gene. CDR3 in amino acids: CASSLGNSASYEQYF. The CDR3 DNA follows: TGTGCCAGCAGCTTAGGAAACTCCGCCTCCTACGAGCAGTACTTC.

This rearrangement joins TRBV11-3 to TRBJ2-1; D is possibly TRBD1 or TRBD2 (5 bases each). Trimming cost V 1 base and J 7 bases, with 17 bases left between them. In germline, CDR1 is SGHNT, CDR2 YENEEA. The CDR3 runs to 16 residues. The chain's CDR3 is CASSLGVGEGKNEQFF. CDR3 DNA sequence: TGTGCCAGCAGCTTAGGGGTCGGAGAGGGGAAGAATGAGCAGTTCTTC. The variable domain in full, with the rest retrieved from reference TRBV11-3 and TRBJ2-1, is EAGVVQSPRYKIIEKKQPVAFWCNPISGHNTLYWYLQNLGQGPELLIRYENEEAVDDSQLPKDRFSAERLKGVDSTLKIQPAELGDSAVYLCASSLGVGEGKNEQFFGPGTRLTVL.

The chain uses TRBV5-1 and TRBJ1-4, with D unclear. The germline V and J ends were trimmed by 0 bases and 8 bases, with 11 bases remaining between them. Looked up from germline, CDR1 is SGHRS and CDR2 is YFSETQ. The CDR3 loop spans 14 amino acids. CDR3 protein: CASSLGESGEKLFF. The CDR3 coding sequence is TGCGCCAGCAGCTTGGGGGAGTCGGGGGAAAAACTGTTTTTT.

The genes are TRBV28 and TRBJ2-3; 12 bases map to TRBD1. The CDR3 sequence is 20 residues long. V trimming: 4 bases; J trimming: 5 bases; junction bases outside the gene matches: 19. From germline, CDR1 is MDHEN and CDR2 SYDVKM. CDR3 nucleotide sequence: TGTGCCAGCAGTTCTACCGGGACAGGGGGCGCTTCAGAGATGGAAGATACGCAGTATTTT. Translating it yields CASSSTGTGGASEMEDTQYF. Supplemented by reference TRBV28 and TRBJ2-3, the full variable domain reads DVKVTQSSRYLVKRTGEKVFLECVQDMDHENMFWYRQDPGLGLRLIYFSYDVKMKEKGDIPEGYSVSREKKERFSLILESASTNQTSMYLCASSSTGTGGASEMEDTQYFGPGTRLTVL.

CDR3 protein: CASSSRVNQPQHF. Here the CDR3 DNA reads TGTGCCAGCAGTTCCCGGGTGAATCAGCCCCAGCATTTT. This chain links TRBV6-6 with TRBJ1-5, with D unclear. Looked up from germline, CDR1 is MNHNY and CDR2 is SVGAGI (reference sequence). Trimming cost V 4 bases and J 4 bases, with 8 bases left between them. This CDR3 has 13 residues.

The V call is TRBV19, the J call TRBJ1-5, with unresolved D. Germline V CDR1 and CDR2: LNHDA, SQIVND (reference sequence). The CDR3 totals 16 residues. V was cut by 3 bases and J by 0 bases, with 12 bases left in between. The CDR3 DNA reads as TGTGCCAGTAGTATTGAGTTATGGGATAGCAATCAGCCCCAGCATTTT. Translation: CASSIELWDSNQPQHF.

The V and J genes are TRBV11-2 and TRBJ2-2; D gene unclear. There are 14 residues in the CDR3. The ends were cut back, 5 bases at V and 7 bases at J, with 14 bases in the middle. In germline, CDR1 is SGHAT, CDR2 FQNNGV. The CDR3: CASSPGRKIGELFF. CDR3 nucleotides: TGTGCCAGCAGCCCCGGACGGAAAATCGGGGAGCTGTTTTTT.

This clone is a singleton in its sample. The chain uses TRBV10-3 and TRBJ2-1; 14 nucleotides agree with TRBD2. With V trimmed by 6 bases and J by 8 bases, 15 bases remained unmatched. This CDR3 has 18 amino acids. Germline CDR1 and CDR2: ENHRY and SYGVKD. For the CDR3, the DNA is TGTGCCATCAGGAAGAGTCCCGGGACTAGCGGGAGTGTCGATGAGCAGTTCTTC. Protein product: CAIRKSPGTSGSVDEQFF.

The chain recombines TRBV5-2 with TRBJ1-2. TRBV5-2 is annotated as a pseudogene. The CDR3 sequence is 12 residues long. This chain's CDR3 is CASSLDGYGYTF. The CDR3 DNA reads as TGTGCCAGCAGCTTGGATGGGTATGGCTACACCTTC.

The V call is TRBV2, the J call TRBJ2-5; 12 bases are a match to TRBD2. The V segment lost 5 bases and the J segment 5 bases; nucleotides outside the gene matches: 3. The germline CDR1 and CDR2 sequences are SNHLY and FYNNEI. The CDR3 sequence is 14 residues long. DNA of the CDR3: TGTGCCAGCAGTCTAGCGGGAGGGTGGGAGACCCAGTACTTC. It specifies CASSLAGGWETQYF.

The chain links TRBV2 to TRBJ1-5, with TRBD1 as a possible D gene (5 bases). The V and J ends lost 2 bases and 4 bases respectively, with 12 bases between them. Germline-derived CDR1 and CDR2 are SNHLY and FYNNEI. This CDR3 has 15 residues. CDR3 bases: TGTGCCAGCAGTGAATTTAGGCAGGGTAATCAGCCCCAGCATTTT. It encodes CASSEFRQGNQPQHF.

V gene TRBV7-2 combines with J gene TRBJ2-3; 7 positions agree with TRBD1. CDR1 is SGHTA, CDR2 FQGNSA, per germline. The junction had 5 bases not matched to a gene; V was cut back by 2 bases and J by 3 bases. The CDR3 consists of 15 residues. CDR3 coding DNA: TGTGCCAGCAGCTTAACAGGGGCCGGGACAGATACGCAGTATTTT. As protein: CASSLTGAGTDTQYF.

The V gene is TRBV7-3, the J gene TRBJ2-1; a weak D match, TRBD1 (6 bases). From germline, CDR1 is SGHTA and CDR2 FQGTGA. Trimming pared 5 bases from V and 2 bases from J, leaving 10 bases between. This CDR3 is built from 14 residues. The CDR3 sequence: CASSPRTAYNEQFF. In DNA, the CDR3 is TGTGCCAGCAGCCCTCGGACAGCCTACAATGAGCAGTTCTTC.

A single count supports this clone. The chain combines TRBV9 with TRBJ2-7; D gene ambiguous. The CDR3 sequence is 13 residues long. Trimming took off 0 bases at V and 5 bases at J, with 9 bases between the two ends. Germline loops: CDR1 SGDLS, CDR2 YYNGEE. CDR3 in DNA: TGTGCCAGCAGCGTAGCTACATGGGACGAGCAGTACTTC. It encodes CASSVATWDEQYF.